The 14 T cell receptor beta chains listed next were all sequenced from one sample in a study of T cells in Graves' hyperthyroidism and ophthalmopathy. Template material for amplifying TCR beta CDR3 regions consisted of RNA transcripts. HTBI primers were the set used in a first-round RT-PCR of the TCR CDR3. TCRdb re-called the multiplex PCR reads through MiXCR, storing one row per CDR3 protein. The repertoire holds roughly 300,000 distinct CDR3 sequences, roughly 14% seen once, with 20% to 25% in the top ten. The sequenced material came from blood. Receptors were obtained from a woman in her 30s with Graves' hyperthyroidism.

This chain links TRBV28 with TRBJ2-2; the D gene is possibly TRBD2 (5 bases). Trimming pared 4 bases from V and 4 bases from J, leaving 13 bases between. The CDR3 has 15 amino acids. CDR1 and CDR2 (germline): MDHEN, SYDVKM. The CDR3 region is CASSSWESGTGELFF. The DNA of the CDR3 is TGTGCCAGCAGTTCCTGGGAGAGCGGCACCGGGGAGCTGTTTTTT.

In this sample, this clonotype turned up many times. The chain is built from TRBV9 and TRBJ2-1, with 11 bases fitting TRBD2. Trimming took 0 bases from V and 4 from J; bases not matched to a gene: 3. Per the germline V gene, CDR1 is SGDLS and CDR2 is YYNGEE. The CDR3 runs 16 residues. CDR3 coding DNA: TGTGCCAGCAGCGTAGACGGGACTAGCGGATACAATGAGCAGTTCTTC. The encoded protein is CASSVDGTSGYNEQFF.

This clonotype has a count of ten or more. CDR3 sequence reads: CSAPDGGLNTEAFF. CDR3 DNA sequence: TGCAGTGCCCCGGATGGTGGACTGAACACTGAAGCTTTCTTT. This chain joins TRBV20-1 and TRBJ1-1; the D is unclear. The CDR3 runs to 14 residues. The germline CDR1 and CDR2 sequences are DFQATT and SNEGSKA (reference sequence). The germline V and J ends were trimmed by 6 bases and 0 bases, with 14 bases remaining between them.

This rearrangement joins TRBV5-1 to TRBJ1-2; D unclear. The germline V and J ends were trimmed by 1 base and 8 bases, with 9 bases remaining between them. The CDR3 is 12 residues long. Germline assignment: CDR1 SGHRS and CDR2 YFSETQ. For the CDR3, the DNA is TGCGCCAGCAGCTTGAATATGGGGGGCTACACCTTC. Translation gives CASSLNMGGYTF.

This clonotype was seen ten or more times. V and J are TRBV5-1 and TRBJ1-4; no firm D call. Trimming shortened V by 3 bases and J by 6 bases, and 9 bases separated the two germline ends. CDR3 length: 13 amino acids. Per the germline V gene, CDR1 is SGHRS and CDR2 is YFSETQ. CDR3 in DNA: TGCGCCAGCAGCTCATCCGGGGATGAAAAACTGTTTTTT. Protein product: CASSSSGDEKLFF.

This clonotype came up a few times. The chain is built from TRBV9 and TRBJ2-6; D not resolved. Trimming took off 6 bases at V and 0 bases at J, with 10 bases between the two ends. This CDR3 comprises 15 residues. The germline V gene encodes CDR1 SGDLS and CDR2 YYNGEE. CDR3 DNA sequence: TGTGCCAGCACCCAGATGGGCTCTGGGGCCAACGTCCTGACTTTC. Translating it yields CASTQMGSGANVLTF.

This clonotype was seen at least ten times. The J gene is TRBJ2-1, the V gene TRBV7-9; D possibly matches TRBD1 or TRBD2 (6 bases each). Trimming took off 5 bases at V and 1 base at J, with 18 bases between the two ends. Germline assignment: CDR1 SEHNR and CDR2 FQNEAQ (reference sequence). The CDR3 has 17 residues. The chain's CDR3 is CASSPSDGGPSYNEQFF. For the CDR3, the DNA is TGTGCCAGCAGCCCATCTGACGGGGGCCCTTCCTACAATGAGCAGTTCTTC.

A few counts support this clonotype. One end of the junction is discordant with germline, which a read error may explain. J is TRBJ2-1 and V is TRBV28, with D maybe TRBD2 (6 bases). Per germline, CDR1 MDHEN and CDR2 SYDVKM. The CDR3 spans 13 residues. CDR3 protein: CASTGTSHNEQLF. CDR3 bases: TGTGCCAGCACCGGGACTTCCCACAATGAGCAGCTCTTC.

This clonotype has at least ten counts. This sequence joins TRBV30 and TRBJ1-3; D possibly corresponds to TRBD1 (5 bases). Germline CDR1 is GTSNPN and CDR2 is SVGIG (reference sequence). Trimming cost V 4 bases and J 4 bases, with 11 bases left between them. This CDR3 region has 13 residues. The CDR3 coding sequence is TGTGCCTGGAAGGGTACAGGCGGAAACACCATATATTTT. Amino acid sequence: CAWKGTGGNTIYF.

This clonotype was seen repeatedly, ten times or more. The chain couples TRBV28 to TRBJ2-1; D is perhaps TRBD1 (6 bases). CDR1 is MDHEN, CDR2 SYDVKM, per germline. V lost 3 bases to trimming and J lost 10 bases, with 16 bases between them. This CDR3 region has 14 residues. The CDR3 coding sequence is TGTGCCAGCAGTTTCGAACCTAGAAGGGGGGAGCAGTTCTTC. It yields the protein CASSFEPRRGEQFF. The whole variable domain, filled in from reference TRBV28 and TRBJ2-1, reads DVKVTQSSRYLVKRTGEKVFLECVQDMDHENMFWYRQDPGLGLRLIYFSYDVKMKEKGDIPEGYSVSREKKERFSLILESASTNQTSMYLCASSFEPRRGEQFFGPGTRLTVL.

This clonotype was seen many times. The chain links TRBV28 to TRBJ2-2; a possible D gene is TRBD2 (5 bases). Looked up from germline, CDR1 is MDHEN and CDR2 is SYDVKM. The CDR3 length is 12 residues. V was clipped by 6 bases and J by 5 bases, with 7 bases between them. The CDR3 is CASRRETGELFF. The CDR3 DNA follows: TGTGCCAGCAGGAGGGAGACCGGGGAGCTGTTTTTT. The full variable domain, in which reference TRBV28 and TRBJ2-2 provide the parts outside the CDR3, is DVKVTQSSRYLVKRTGEKVFLECVQDMDHENMFWYRQDPGLGLRLIYFSYDVKMKEKGDIPEGYSVSREKKERFSLILESASTNQTSMYLCASRRETGELFFGEGSRLTVL.

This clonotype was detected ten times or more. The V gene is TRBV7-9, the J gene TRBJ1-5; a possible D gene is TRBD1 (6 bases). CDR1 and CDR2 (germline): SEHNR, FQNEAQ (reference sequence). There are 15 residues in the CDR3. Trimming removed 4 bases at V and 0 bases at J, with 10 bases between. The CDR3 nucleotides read TGTGCCAGCAGCTCCGCAGGGGTTAGCAATCAGCCCCAGCATTTT. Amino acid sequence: CASSSAGVSNQPQHF.

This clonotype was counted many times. The CDR3 bases are TGTGCCAGCAGGGGACTAGCGGGGTACAATGAGCAGTTCTTC. This codes for CASRGLAGYNEQFF. The chain is built from TRBV6-1 and TRBJ2-1; 13 positions match TRBD2. Germline assignment: CDR1 MNHNS and CDR2 SASEGT. The CDR3 consists of 14 residues. The V segment lost 6 bases and the J segment 4 bases; nucleotides outside the gene matches: 0.

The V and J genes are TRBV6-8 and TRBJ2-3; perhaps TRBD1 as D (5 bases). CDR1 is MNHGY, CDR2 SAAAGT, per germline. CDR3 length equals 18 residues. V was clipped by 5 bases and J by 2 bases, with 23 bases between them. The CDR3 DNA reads TGTGCCAGCAGTCAGACTCGGAGTATGGGGCTTCTCACAGATACGCAGTATTTT. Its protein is CASSQTRSMGLLTDTQYF.